Following are 26 T cell receptor beta chains from one sample sequenced in a study of tumor and adjacent non-tumor tissue in lung cancer. No cell sorting was done before RNA was extracted from the tissue. The library came from three nested PCR rounds adapted from ARM-PCR protocols. TCRdb re-derived calls from the multiplex PCR reads in MiXCR, one entry per CDR3 protein. The table lists approximately 90,000 distinct CDR3 sequences, around 57% of them singletons, with about 15% in the top ten. Sequencing was carried out using lung tumor tissue. These receptors all come from a man aged 65 to 85 with non-small cell lung cancer.

This clonotype occurred many times. The chain employs TRBV6-6 and TRBJ2-2; maybe TRBD2 (5 bases). This CDR3 contains 14 residues. V shed 5 bases and J shed 4 bases, with 11 bases lying between them. Per germline, CDR1 MNHNY and CDR2 SVGAGI (reference sequence). For the CDR3, the DNA is TGTGCCAGCAGTCGGGGAGTCGGCACCGGGGAGCTGTTTTTT. It codes for CASSRGVGTGELFF.

Of note for this clonotype: A much larger clone lies a single base off, so this may be a read error. The chain carries TRBV7-9 and TRBJ1-5; TRBD1 aligns across 8 bases. From germline, CDR1 is SEHNR and CDR2 FQNEAQ (reference sequence). This CDR3 comprises 14 residues. Germline trimming cut 5 bases from V and 6 bases from J; bases unmatched to any gene: 6. DNA of the CDR3: TGTGCCAGCAGCGGAGGACAGGGTGGTCAGCCCCAGCATTTT. This codes for CASSGGQGGQPQHF. Looking up the rest from reference TRBV7-9 and TRBJ1-5 gives the full variable domain: DTGVSQNPRHKITKRGQNVTFRCDPISEHNRLYWYRQTLGQGPEFLTYFQNEAQLEKSRLLSDRFSAERPKGSFSTLEIQRTEQGDSAMYLCASSGGQGGQPQHFGDGTRLSIL.

This clonotype was observed a single time. An end of the junction does not agree with germline; a read error may underlie this. CDR3 residues: CASSQDQGQTSSPLHF. In nucleotides, the CDR3 is TGCGCCAGCAGTCAAGACCAGGGGCAAACTAGTTCACCCCTCCACTTT. This chain links TRBV4-1 with TRBJ1-6, with D tentatively TRBD1 (6 bases). This CDR3 has 16 amino acids. CDR1 is MGHRA and CDR2 is YSYEKL in the germline V gene.

Notes on this clonotype: A read error may produce the germline difference seen at one junction end. V usage is TRBV5-4 and J usage is TRBJ2-1; perhaps TRBD2 as D (7 bases). In germline, CDR1 is SGHNT, CDR2 YYREEE (reference sequence). This CDR3 region has 18 residues. CDR3 sequence: CAGSPITGGLSSYNKQFF. CDR3 in DNA: TGTGCCGGCAGCCCTATAACGGGGGGCCTTAGCTCCTACAATAAGCAGTTCTTC.

About this clonotype itself: At one of its ends the junction is not consistent with the germline gene, which may arise from a read error. The CDR3 region has the DNA TGTGTCAGCAGCTTAGCCAGAGGGAGGTCCTACGAGCAGTACTTC. Encoded protein: CVSSLARGRSYEQYF. V gene TRBV11-1 combines with J gene TRBJ2-7, with a possible D match to TRBD2 (6 bases). The CDR3 totals 15 residues. Germline V lookup: CDR1 SGHAT, CDR2 FQDESV (reference sequence).

Note on this clonotype: A junction end diverges from the germline sequence, so it may reflect a read error. This chain connects TRBV14 to TRBJ1-1; D ambiguous. The V gene's germline CDR1 is SGHDN and CDR2 FVKESK. The CDR3 consists of 15 residues. DNA for the CDR3: TGTACCAGCAGCCGGAACAGCCCTATGGACACTGAAGCTTTCTTT. This gives the protein CTSSRNSPMDTEAFF.

Ten or more counts support this clonotype. The gene calls are TRBV12-3 or TRBV12-4 and TRBJ2-7; the D call may be TRBD1 or TRBD2 (5 bases each). CDR3 length equals 16 residues. Trimming pared 0 bases from V and 3 bases from J, leaving 15 bases between. This CDR3 reads CASSLAQGTAGYEQYF. CDR3 nucleotide sequence: TGTGCCAGCAGTTTAGCGCAAGGGACGGCCGGCTACGAGCAGTACTTC.

The chain employs TRBV19 and TRBJ1-1; D may be TRBD1 (5 bases). The CDR3 extends over 14 amino acids. Between the trimmed V and J ends, which lost 5 bases and 0 bases, there was a span of 10 bases. The germline CDR1 and CDR2 sequences are LNHDA and SQIVND (reference sequence). As DNA, the CDR3 is TGTGCCAGTAGTGTGGGACGGATGAACACTGAAGCTTTCTTT. Protein: CASSVGRMNTEAFF. The entire variable domain, with the rest obtained from reference TRBV19 and TRBJ1-1, is as follows: DGGITQSPKYLFRKEGQNVTLSCEQNLNHDAMYWYRQDPGQGLRLIYYSQIVNDFQKGDIAEGYSVSREKKESFPLTVTSAQKNPTAFYLCASSVGRMNTEAFFGQGTRLTVV.

In this sample, this clonotype turned up many times. The chain employs TRBV28 and TRBJ1-2; TRBD1 aligns across 11 bases. The CDR3 is made up of 16 amino acids. Germline CDR1 and CDR2: MDHEN and SYDVKM. Trimming took 4 bases from V and 5 from J; bases not matched to a gene: 9. The CDR3 coding sequence is TGTGCCAGCAGTTCATCCGGGACAGGGGGTGAATATGGCTACACCTTC. This sequence encodes CASSSSGTGGEYGYTF.

The chain links TRBV29-1 to TRBJ1-5, with D uncertain. This CDR3 has 12 residues. CDR1 SQVTM and CDR2 ANQGSEA come from the germline V gene. Trimming took 4 bases from V and 7 from J, leaving 11 bases between them. The CDR3 DNA reads as TGCAGCGTTGCGGGTGGCGGCCAGCCCCAGCATTTT. The encoded protein is CSVAGGGQPQHF.

Written as DNA, the CDR3 is TGTGCCAGCAGTGAGTATGGGACAGCGCAAAATGAGCAGTTCTTC. Encoded protein: CASSEYGTAQNEQFF. This chain joins TRBV6-4 and TRBJ2-1; 7 bases map to TRBD1. Germline trimming cut 3 bases from V and 7 bases from J; bases unmatched to any gene: 9. The CDR3 runs 15 residues. The germline CDR1 and CDR2 sequences are MRHNA and SNTAGT.

At least ten counts were recorded for this clonotype. This rearrangement joins TRBV10-3 to TRBJ1-1; the D gene is possibly TRBD1 (6 bases). CDR3 length: 11 amino acids. V was pared by 11 bases and J by 10 bases, with 17 bases between. The germline CDR1 and CDR2 sequences are ENHRY and SYGVKD. In DNA, the CDR3 is TGTGCCTCCTTGGGGGCAGGGACAGCTTTCTTT. Encoded protein: CASLGAGTAFF.

This clonotype showed up many times. This CDR3 reads CASRAGGPYEQYF. Here the CDR3 DNA reads TGTGCCAGCAGAGCCGGAGGGCCTTACGAGCAGTACTTC. The J gene is TRBJ2-7, the V gene TRBV28; TRBD2 is a possible D gene (6 bases). The germline CDR1 and CDR2 sequences are MDHEN and SYDVKM. Deletions cut 6 bases from V and 4 bases from J, with 13 bases between. The CDR3 loop spans 13 amino acids.

As for this clonotype: Relative to the germline gene, one junction end is altered; a read error may explain this. This chain links TRBV5-1 with TRBJ2-1; TRBD2 matches 9 bases. The CDR3 sequence is 16 residues long. Germline assignment: CDR1 SGHRS and CDR2 YFSETQ. The CDR3, as DNA: TGTGCCAGCAGCCTGCCCGGGGGACTAGCCTTTAATGAGCAGTTCTTC. Translating gives CASSLPGGLAFNEQFF. The full variable domain, rest sourced from reference TRBV5-1 and TRBJ2-1, is KAGVTQTPRYLIKTRGQQVTLSCSPISGHRSVSWYQQTPGQGLQFLFEYFSETQRNKGNFPGRFSGRQFSNSRSEMNVSTLELGDSALYLCASSLPGGLAFNEQFFGPGTRLTVL.

Comment on this clonotype: Mismatch with germline at one junction end may stem from a read error. The chain has TRBV12-3 or TRBV12-4 and TRBJ1-4; D possibly corresponds to TRBD1 (5 bases). CDR3 length equals 14 residues. The CDR3, as DNA: TGTGTCAGCAGTCGGCAGGGTTTTGGTGAAAAACTGTTTTTT. It specifies CVSSRQGFGEKLFF.

In regard to this clonotype: One end of the junction does not line up with germline, which may come from a read error. The chain is built from TRBV20-1 and TRBJ2-4, with 7 bases aligning to TRBD2. CDR1 DFQATT and CDR2 SNEGSKA come from the germline V gene (reference sequence). This CDR3 region has 14 residues. This CDR3 reads CSARGWAGEDIQYF. The CDR3, as DNA: TGCAGTGCTAGAGGTTGGGCGGGGGAAGACATTCAGTATTTC.

V gene TRBV5-1 combines with J gene TRBJ2-7; TRBD2 matches at 15 bases. Per the germline V gene, CDR1 is SGHRS and CDR2 is YFSETQ. The J segment lost 4 bases and the V segment lost 7 bases, leaving 15 bases of the junction unmatched. The CDR3 is 18 amino acids. CDR3 amino acids: CASGQGLAGGHDPYEQYF. In DNA form, the CDR3 reads TGCGCCAGCGGCCAGGGACTAGCGGGGGGCCACGACCCTTACGAGCAGTACTTC.

This clonotype appeared many times. The V call is TRBV10-3, the J call TRBJ2-1; D is perhaps TRBD2 (5 bases). Germline loops: CDR1 ENHRY, CDR2 SYGVKD. The CDR3 is 15 residues long. V lost 0 bases, J lost 0 bases, and 6 bases lay in between. The CDR3 DNA follows: TGTGCCATCAGTGAGTCGGGAGACTCCTACAATGAGCAGTTCTTC. This sequence encodes CAISESGDSYNEQFF.

Remarks on this clonotype: The junction differs from germline at one of its ends, possibly a read error. The chain couples TRBV6-6 to TRBJ2-7, with TRBD1 as a possible D gene (5 bases). Germline loops: CDR1 MNHNY, CDR2 SVGAGI (reference sequence). The CDR3 totals 13 residues. The CDR3 sequence: CASSRQSSCEQYF. As DNA, the CDR3 is TGTGCCAGTAGCCGACAGTCTTCCTGCGAGCAGTACTTC.

This clonotype was seen repeatedly, ten times or more. This sequence joins TRBV5-1 and TRBJ1-4, with 7 bases that match TRBD1. The germline gives CDR1 SGHRS, CDR2 YFSETQ. The CDR3 spans 18 residues. Unmatched junction bases numbered 9, after V lost 1 base and J lost 0 bases. The CDR3 DNA reads TGCGCCAGCAGCTTGTTCCCAACAGGGGCTGCAACTAATGAAAAACTGTTTTTT. Its translation is CASSLFPTGAATNEKLFF.

With regard to this clonotype: At one boundary the junction diverges from the germline segment, which might be a read error. The V gene is TRBV29-1, the J gene TRBJ2-4; maybe TRBD1 (5 bases). Germline V gene sequence: CDR1 SQVTM, CDR2 ANQGSEA. The CDR3 spans 17 residues. The CDR3 is CRVEERGRTTIKNIQYF. The CDR3, as DNA: TGCAGGGTTGAAGAAAGGGGTCGGACAACCATCAAAAACATTCAGTACTTC.

As concerns this clonotype: This may be a read error, as it is one base from a much larger clone. V gene TRBV5-1 combines with J gene TRBJ2-1; D unclear. Looked up from germline, CDR1 is SGHRS and CDR2 is YFSETQ. CDR3 length: 12 residues. The CDR3 sequence is CVSSRAYNEQFF. The DNA for the CDR3 is TGCGTCAGCAGTCGTGCCTACAATGAGCAGTTCTTC.

This clonotype has more than one count but fewer than ten. This may be a read error: a much more frequent sequence differs by one nucleotide. This chain joins TRBV12-3 or TRBV12-4 and TRBJ2-3; a weak D match, TRBD1 (6 bases). The length of the CDR3 is 13 residues. This chain's CDR3 is CAGRPQGPDTQYF. DNA of the CDR3: TGTGCCGGCAGACCTCAGGGGCCAGATACGCAGTATTTT.

V is TRBV5-6 and J is TRBJ2-3; D remains ambiguous. Trimming stripped 0 bases from V and 5 bases from J, with 10 bases between. The CDR3 loop spans 14 amino acids. Germline-derived CDR1 and CDR2 are SGHDT and YYEEEE. CDR3 sequence: CASSLGVSLDTQYF. The CDR3 DNA follows: TGTGCCAGCAGCTTGGGAGTGAGCCTAGATACGCAGTATTTT.

This clonotype was seen once. Being one base from a much bigger clone, this may be a read error. V gene TRBV5-1 combines with J gene TRBJ2-3; no clear D gene. Germline values: CDR1 SGHRS, CDR2 YFSETQ. The CDR3 runs to 14 residues. In DNA, the CDR3 is TGCGCCAGCAGCACAGCAGACCCTGCTGATATGCAGTATTTT. Its protein is CASSTADPADMQYF. The full variable domain, in which reference TRBV5-1 and TRBJ2-3 provide the parts outside the CDR3, is KAGVTQTPRYLIKTRGQQVTLSCSPISGHRSVSWYQQTPGQGLQFLFEYFSETQRNKGNFPGRFSGRQFSNSRSEMNVSTLELGDSALYLCASSTADPADMQYFGPGTRLTVL.

Ten or more counts support this clonotype. CDR3 sequence: CSVDRRASLSQYF. The CDR3 bases are TGCAGCGTTGACAGAAGAGCCTCTTTATCCCAGTACTTC. J is TRBJ2-5 and V is TRBV29-1; D is ambiguous. Germline V CDR1 and CDR2: SQVTM, ANQGSEA. The CDR3 extends over 13 amino acids. Trimming removed 3 bases from V and 9 bases from J, with 17 bases in between.